What follows is one T cell receptor (beta chain) and its context. No cognate antigen has been identified for it. Nothing much larger sits one base from this clone, and base qualities are not available. This record belongs to a study of memory CD8 T cells in hepatitis C reinfection (TCRdb year 2017). As for the study more broadly: Three donors spontaneously resolved two consecutive HCV infections, while two donors cleared a primary infection but became chronically infected after reinfection. Pre-reinfection samples were taken from 55 to 20 weeks before reinfection was detected. Participants who had resolved a prior HCV infection were followed every 3 months in the reinfection study. HCV reinfection was defined as a positive HCV RNA test following two negative tests taken at least 60 days apart. Between about 2009 and 2012, about 5 reinfection cases with stored pre-reinfection samples were identified. The study tracked the TCR beta repertoire of virus-specific CD8 T cells longitudinally across an HCV reinfection episode in several donors.

The library was obtained by the immunoSEQ multiplex PCR assay. Genomic DNA was extracted from sorted cells, and the TCR beta V, D and J regions were sequenced by Adaptive Biotechnologies' automated high-throughput method. A two-step, bias-controlled multiplex PCR was used to amplify the CDR3 regions. Amplified TCR beta libraries were sequenced on an Illumina instrument. Per the authors' processing: Demultiplexed reads were processed to reduce amplification and sequencing bias, and CDR3 sequences were assigned to gene families using the IMGT database. Repertoire data were analyzed with ImmunoSEQ software version 2.0. Out-of-frame sequences and sequences containing stop codons in the CDR3 were removed from the clonotype lists. Clonotypes below 0.01% frequency were excluded because they corresponded to less than one cell. To get richness, observed richness was divided by input cell number, while evenness came from dividing Shannon entropy by log observed richness. Repertoire diversity and the similarity between time points were measured using Simpson diversity and Morisita-Horn overlap indices. Clonotypes were categorized as dominant (>1%), sub-dominant (0.5-0.99%), low abundance (0.1-0.49%) or lowest abundance (<0.1%). For the germline index, total nucleotide additions were subtracted from total CDR3 length, and that difference was then divided by total CDR3 length. TCRdb mirrors the immuneACCESS table, restricted to in-frame sequences. Some clones are absent from its copies; in checked studies, under half trace to an unresolved V gene, and the reason for the others is unknown. That table furnishes V, J and clone size, whereas the DNA furnished D and trimming. The sample table contains under 60,000 clones; only one count was recorded for roughly 89% of them. Of the sample, 0.95% to 1.1% falls within the top ten clones.

Overall results and qualifications from the work: Because the study included only a few donors, definitive conclusions about public clonotypes linked to secondary clearance could not be reached.

Germline trimming: 4 bases from V, 7 bases from J; junction bases outside gene matches: 8. The CDR1 and CDR2 encoded by the germline V gene are SGHRS and YFSETQ. The CDR3 contains 14 residues, cysteine and phenylalanine counted. The kept DNA is CDR3 alone, 42 bases in frame from the first base. According to the study, the label for this sample's time point signals: pre-reinfection, 55 to 20 weeks before reinfection detection. Sorted cells were sequenced directly ex vivo, with no in vitro expansion before TCR sequencing. The donors, who were people who inject drugs, were enrolled in the Montreal Acute Hepatitis C Cohort Study (HEPCO) in Canada. Total naive CD8 T cells, sorted as viable CD3+ CD8+ CD45RO-, came from a couple of donors at all three reinfection time points as controls. Before sorting, cryopreserved peripheral blood mononuclear cells were thawed and CD8 T cells were purified from those thawed cells. The MACS CD8+ T cell Isolation Kit was used to enrich CD8 T cells by negative selection. Cell sorting was done on a BD FACSAria II sorter with FACSDiva software, and data were analyzed with FlowJo.

The clonotype comes from a man younger than 35 with hepatitis C virus infection. Recombination connected TRBV5-1 to TRBJ2-4; TRBD2 fits 7 bases in the junction. Sequencing used naive CD8+ T cells sorted from blood. What this sample's cell subset or site label stands for: total naive CD8+CD45RO- T cells. The CDR3 protein is CASSTLWGGNIQYF. The DNA is as follows: TGCGCCAGCAGCACCCTCTGGGGAGGGAACATTCAGTACTTC.